The text below deals with one T cell receptor (beta chain). The record originates from a study of blood T cell repertoires in COVID-19. Study at large: Samples representing acute and convalescent COVID-19 were sourced from the United States, Italy and Spain. Sources were T cells, B-cell-depleted T cells, or PBMCs; the material itself was cDNA or gDNA.

How the authors handled the data: Amplified reference gene primers provided the basis for estimating nucleated cell counts. The table came from immunoSEQ multiplex PCR; TCRdb's copy has only in-frame clones and leaves some out. V, J and clone size derive from that table, while D and trimming were established from the DNA sequence. The sample includes about 150,000 clones, about four fifths of them seen just once. This CDR3 has 14 residues. J was trimmed by 4 bases and V by 6 bases; bases with no gene match: 8. Germline CDR1 reads SNHLY; CDR2 reads FYNNEI. This clonotype originated in a woman aged 55-69 years with acute or convalescent COVID-19. The material sequenced was peripheral blood. The rearrangement links TRBV2 to TRBJ1-2; 7 bases are shared with TRBD1. The CDR3 DNA is TGTGCCAGCAGCCAAACACGACAGGGCTATGGCTACACCTTC. It specifies CASSQTRQGYGYTF.